These 7 T cell receptor beta chains were all obtained from the same sample, sequenced in a study of a mutant IDH1 vaccine in newly diagnosed glioma. No antigens are known for them. This table comes from immunoSEQ multiplex PCR, and its TCRdb copy is limited to in-frame clones, with some not included. The sample shows 52,000 or so clones, 80% of them seen only once. Described time point: week 23, last vaccination. Doses comprised 300 ug of mutant IDH1 20-mer peptide each, plus topical imiquimod. The sequencing here drew on PBMCs, taken from a glioma patient whose treatment included an IDH1 peptide vaccine. The origin of the receptors is a man aged 35 to 55 with glioma.

The chain carries TRBV6-5 and TRBJ2-5, with TRBD1 as a possible D gene (6 bases). There are 16 residues in the CDR3. Between the trimmed V and J ends, which lost 2 bases and 4 bases, there was a span of 17 bases. The germline V gene encodes CDR1 MNHEY and CDR2 SVGAGI. The CDR3 here is CASSYAWGQGVETQYF. CDR3 in DNA: TGTGCCAGCAGTTACGCCTGGGGGCAGGGCGTAGAGACCCAGTACTTC.

This clone came up once. The genes are TRBV2 and TRBJ2-1; tentative D call: TRBD1 (6 bases). Deletions cut 9 bases from V and 4 bases from J, with 13 bases between. The CDR3 length is 13 residues. The V gene's germline CDR1 is SNHLY and CDR2 FYNNEI. CDR3 residues: CASYRDGYNEQFF. For the CDR3, the DNA is TGTGCCAGTTACAGGGATGGTTACAATGAGCAGTTCTTC.

V usage is TRBV6-5 and J usage is TRBJ1-3, with 9 bases matching TRBD1. The germline CDR1 and CDR2 sequences are MNHEY and SVGAGI. Losses at the gene ends were 5 bases for V and 6 bases for J; bases not matched to a gene: 5. The CDR3 length is 14 residues. The CDR3 DNA is TGTGCCAGCAGTAAGACAGGGGGTGCAAACACCATATATTTT. This gives the protein CASSKTGGANTIYF.

The V call is TRBV6-5, the J call TRBJ2-3; D call uncertain. Trimming cost V 5 bases and J 4 bases, with 10 bases left between them. There are 13 residues in the CDR3. The V gene's germline CDR1 is MNHEY and CDR2 SVGAGI. CDR3 sequence reads: CASSQRSADTQYF. CDR3 nucleotides: TGTGCCAGCAGTCAACGGTCGGCAGATACGCAGTATTTT.

The chain links TRBV6-5 to TRBJ1-2; 9 positions match TRBD1. Germline loops: CDR1 MNHEY, CDR2 SVGAGI. The junction had 6 bases not matched to a gene; V was cut back by 2 bases and J by 5 bases. CDR3 length: 15 amino acids. Here the CDR3 DNA reads TGTGCCAGCAGTTACGGGTCGGGACAGGGTTATGGCTACACCTTC. Encoded protein: CASSYGSGQGYGYTF.

This chain links TRBV5-5 with TRBJ1-2; 10 bases line up with TRBD1. This CDR3 has 15 residues. The ends lost 3 bases at V and 4 bases at J; junction bases unmatched: 6. Germline V lookup: CDR1 SGHKS, CDR2 YYEKEE (reference sequence). The CDR3: CASSSRQGATYGYTF. CDR3 nucleotides: TGTGCCAGCAGCTCCAGACAGGGGGCAACCTATGGCTACACCTTC.

The V and J genes are TRBV7-9 and TRBJ2-1, with D unclear. There are 16 residues in the CDR3. Trimming took off 4 bases at V and 3 bases at J, with 16 bases between the two ends. The germline CDR1 and CDR2 sequences are SEHNR and FQNEAQ (reference sequence). Written as DNA, the CDR3 is TGTGCCAGCAGCTCGCTGGTAGGGCCTAGCTACAATGAGCAGTTCTTC. Translated, it gives CASSSLVGPSYNEQFF. The variable domain in full, with the rest retrieved from reference TRBV7-9 and TRBJ2-1, is DTGVSQNPRHKITKRGQNVTFRCDPISEHNRLYWYRQTLGQGPEFLTYFQNEAQLEKSRLLSDRFSAERPKGSFSTLEIQRTEQGDSAMYLCASSSLVGPSYNEQFFGPGTRLTVL.